This TCR beta chain stems from a study of control samples from healthy donors and cancer patients. Assay used: immunoSEQ multiplex PCR; TCRdb lists only in-frame clones, some missing. This sample has more than 95,000 clones, with roughly 93% found just once. Germline CDR1 and CDR2: LGHDT and YNNKEL (reference sequence). V lost 2 bases, J lost 2 bases, and 13 bases lay in between. This CDR3 has 16 residues. The rearrangement uses TRBV3-1 (or the pseudogene TRBV3-2) and TRBJ1-3, with D uncertain. Material for sequencing was blood. This TCR was sampled from a man aged 30 to 45 in good health. CDR3 residues: CASSQSLGRPGNTIYF. DNA of the CDR3: TGTGCCAGCAGCCAATCTTTGGGGAGGCCTGGAAACACCATATATTTT.